Detailed here is one T cell receptor (beta chain). Some clones are missing from TCRdb's copy, which holds only in-frame ones; the method was immunoSEQ multiplex PCR. The sample consists of approximately 240,000 clones, around 90% of them appearing once. V was trimmed by 1 base and J by 7 bases, leaving 18 bases between them. Germline V CDR1 and CDR2: SGHNT, YYREEE (reference sequence). CDR3 size: 16 residues. This entry is derived from a study of blood T cell repertoires in COVID-19. The specimen sequenced was PBMCs or T cells enriched from blood (not recorded which). This TCR derives from a woman under 40 with acute COVID-19. This chain links TRBV5-4 with TRBJ2-1, with D possibly being TRBD1 (5 bases). The CDR3, as DNA: TGTGCCAGCAGCTTGTCCCTAGACAGTAGTGGAAATGAGCAGTTCTTC. As protein: CASSLSLDSSGNEQFF.